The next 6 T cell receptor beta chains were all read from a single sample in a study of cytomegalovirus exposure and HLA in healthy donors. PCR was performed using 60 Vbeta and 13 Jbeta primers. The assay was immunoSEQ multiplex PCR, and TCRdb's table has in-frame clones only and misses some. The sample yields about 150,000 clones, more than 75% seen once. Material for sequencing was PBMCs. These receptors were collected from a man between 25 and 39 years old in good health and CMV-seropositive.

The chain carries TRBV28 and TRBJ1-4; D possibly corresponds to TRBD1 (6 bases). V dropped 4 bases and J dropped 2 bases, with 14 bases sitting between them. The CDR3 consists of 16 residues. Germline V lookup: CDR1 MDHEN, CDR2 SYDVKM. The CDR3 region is CASSSLDSPTNEKLFF. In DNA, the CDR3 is TGTGCCAGCAGTTCACTGGACAGTCCCACTAATGAAAAACTGTTTTTT.

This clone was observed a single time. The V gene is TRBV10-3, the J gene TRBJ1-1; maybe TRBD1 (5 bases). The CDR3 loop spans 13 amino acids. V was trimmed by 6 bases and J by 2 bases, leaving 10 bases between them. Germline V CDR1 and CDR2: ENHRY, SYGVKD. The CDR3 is CAIRADRNTEAFF. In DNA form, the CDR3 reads TGTGCCATCAGAGCTGACAGAAACACTGAAGCTTTCTTT.

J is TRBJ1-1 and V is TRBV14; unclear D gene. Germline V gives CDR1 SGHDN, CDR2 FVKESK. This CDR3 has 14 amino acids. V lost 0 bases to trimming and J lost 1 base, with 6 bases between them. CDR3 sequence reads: CASSQDRGNTEAFF. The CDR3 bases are TGTGCCAGCAGCCAAGATCGAGGGAACACTGAAGCTTTCTTT.

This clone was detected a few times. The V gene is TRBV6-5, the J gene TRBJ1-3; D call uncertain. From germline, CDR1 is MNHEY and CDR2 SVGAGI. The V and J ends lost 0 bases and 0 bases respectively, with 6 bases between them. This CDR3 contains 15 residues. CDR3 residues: CASSYSSSSGNTIYF. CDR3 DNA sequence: TGTGCCAGCAGTTACTCGAGTAGCTCTGGAAACACCATATATTTT.

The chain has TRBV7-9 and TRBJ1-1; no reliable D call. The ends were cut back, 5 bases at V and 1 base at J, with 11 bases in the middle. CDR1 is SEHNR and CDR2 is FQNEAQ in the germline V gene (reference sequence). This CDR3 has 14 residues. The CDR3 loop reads CASSIRRGNTEAFF. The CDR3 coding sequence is TGTGCCAGCAGCATCCGGCGGGGGAACACTGAAGCTTTCTTT.

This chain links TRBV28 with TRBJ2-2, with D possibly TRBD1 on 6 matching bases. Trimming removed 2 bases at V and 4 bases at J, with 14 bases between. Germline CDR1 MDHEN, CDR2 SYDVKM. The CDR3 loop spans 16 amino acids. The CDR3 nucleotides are TGTGCCAGCAGTTTAGTAGGACAGCCCTTCACCGGGGAGCTGTTTTTT. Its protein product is CASSLVGQPFTGELFF.